The 27 T cell receptor beta chains presented below share a single source sample, sequenced in a study of cytomegalovirus exposure and HLA in healthy donors. Measured with immunoSEQ multiplex PCR; TCRdb has only the in-frame clones, and not every one. The table records roughly 50,000 clones, around 90% of them present only once. The sequencing input was PBMCs. The receptors come from a man between 18 and 29 years old in good health and CMV-seronegative.

This clone occurred many times. This chain joins TRBV7-6 and TRBJ1-1, with D perhaps matching TRBD1 (6 bases). Germline loops: CDR1 SGHVS, CDR2 FNYEAQ. V was clipped by 5 bases and J by 4 bases, with 11 bases between them. This CDR3 comprises 13 residues. CDR3 nucleotides: TGTGCCAGCAGCCCCAGGGGTTCCACTGAAGCTTTCTTT. It is translated as CASSPRGSTEAFF.

This chain connects TRBV12-5 to TRBJ2-3; 8 positions agree with TRBD1. The germline CDR1 and CDR2 sequences are LGHNT and FRNRAP. This CDR3 spans 14 amino acids. Losses at the gene ends were 5 bases for V and 6 bases for J; bases not matched to a gene: 7. The CDR3 DNA is TGTGCTAGTGGTCCTGGACAGGGAATGGATACGCAGTATTTT. This translates into CASGPGQGMDTQYF.

V usage is TRBV6-5 and J usage is TRBJ2-1; possibly TRBD2 for D (5 bases). The CDR3 has 13 residues. The V and J ends lost 6 bases and 8 bases respectively, with 14 bases between them. Germline V gene sequence: CDR1 MNHEY, CDR2 SVGAGI. CDR3 residues: CASRRTRYHEQFF. The CDR3 region has the DNA TGTGCCAGCAGGCGCACTAGGTACCATGAGCAGTTCTTC.

The chain has TRBV7-3 and TRBJ2-2, with D possibly TRBD1 on 6 matching bases. V lost 1 base, J lost 0 bases, and 9 bases lay in between. Per germline, CDR1 SGHTA and CDR2 FQGTGA. This CDR3 is built from 16 residues. The CDR3, as DNA: TGTGCCAGCAGCTTAAGGACAGTTGCGAACACCGGGGAGCTGTTTTTT. Translated, it gives CASSLRTVANTGELFF.

This sequence joins TRBV7-8 and TRBJ2-7; maybe TRBD2 (5 bases). The CDR3 sequence is 15 residues long. Trimming cost V 2 bases and J 0 bases, with 11 bases left between them. Germline lookup yields CDR1 SGHVS and CDR2 FQNEAQ. This CDR3 is CASSLISGPSYEQYF. The CDR3, as DNA: TGTGCCAGCAGCTTAATAAGCGGACCCTCCTACGAGCAGTACTTC. Drawing the rest from reference TRBV7-8 and TRBJ2-7, the complete variable domain is GAGVSQSPRYKVAKRGQDVALRCDPISGHVSLFWYQQALGQGPEFLTYFQNEAQLDKSGLPSDRFFAERPEGSVSTLKIQRTQQEDSAVYLCASSLISGPSYEQYFGPGTRLTVT.

This chain links TRBV10-3 with TRBJ1-5; 10 bases are a match to TRBD1. The J segment lost 10 bases and the V segment lost 8 bases, leaving 8 bases of the junction unmatched. In germline, CDR1 is ENHRY, CDR2 SYGVKD. CDR3 length: 13 amino acids. The CDR3, as DNA: TGTGCCATCGGACCGACAGGGGGCGGACCCCAGCATTTT. Translating it yields CAIGPTGGGPQHF.

J is TRBJ2-2 and V is TRBV5-1; TRBD1 matches at 9 bases. The trim removed 4 bases at V and 5 bases at J, leaving 6 bases unmatched. Looked up from germline, CDR1 is SGHRS and CDR2 is YFSETQ. The CDR3 is 15 amino acids. CDR3 DNA sequence: TGCGCCAGCAGCCTAAGACAGGGGGAAACCGGGGAGCTGTTTTTT. Protein: CASSLRQGETGELFF.

This chain connects TRBV7-9 to TRBJ1-3; D unclear. The CDR3 is made up of 13 amino acids. Germline assignment: CDR1 SEHNR and CDR2 FQNEAQ (reference sequence). Trimming removed 5 bases from V and 4 bases from J, with 9 bases in between. The CDR3 spells CASSPAGGNTIYF. The CDR3 DNA follows: TGTGCCAGCAGCCCGGCCGGGGGAAACACCATATATTTT.

The chain is built from TRBV28 and TRBJ2-1, with 8 nucleotides matching TRBD1. The germline gives CDR1 MDHEN, CDR2 SYDVKM. The J segment lost 10 bases and the V segment lost 5 bases, leaving 10 bases of the junction unmatched. This CDR3 spans 14 amino acids. The CDR3 loop is CASSGGQVVLEQFF. The CDR3, as DNA: TGTGCCAGCAGTGGGGGACAGGTCGTTTTAGAGCAGTTCTTC.

This clone was observed a handful of times. The V and J genes are TRBV18 and TRBJ1-1; a weak D match, TRBD1 (5 bases). Per the germline V gene, CDR1 is KGHSH and CDR2 is LQKENI. The CDR3 spans 15 residues. The germline V and J ends were trimmed by 1 base and 1 base, with 10 bases remaining between them. CDR3 DNA sequence: TGTGCCAGCTCACCACTCCGGGGGAAGAACACTGAAGCTTTCTTT. It yields the protein CASSPLRGKNTEAFF.

The chain links TRBV2 to TRBJ1-5, with 9 nucleotides matching TRBD1. CDR3 length equals 15 residues. Germline V gene data show CDR1 as SNHLY and CDR2 as FYNNEI. V lost 4 bases and J lost 2; bases outside the gene matches: 3. CDR3 sequence reads: CASSGTGARNQPQHF. The CDR3 DNA reads TGTGCCAGCAGTGGGACAGGGGCTCGCAATCAGCCCCAGCATTTT.

The chain combines TRBV4-2 with TRBJ2-7, with 10 bases that match TRBD2. V was clipped by 1 base and J by 2 bases; unmatched bases: 8. This CDR3 region has 17 residues. Germline V gives CDR1 LGHNA, CDR2 YNFKEQ. The CDR3 protein is CASSQGGDLAGAYEQYF. CDR3 nucleotide sequence: TGTGCCAGCAGCCAAGGAGGGGATCTAGCGGGGGCCTACGAGCAGTACTTC.

The CDR3 DNA follows: TGCGCCAGCAGCCAAAGGACAGGACTAGCGGGAGGCCCTGGGGCCAACGTCCTGACTTTC. Amino acid sequence: CASSQRTGLAGGPGANVLTF. This chain links TRBV4-1 with TRBJ2-6; 14 nucleotides line up with TRBD2. The V gene's germline CDR1 is MGHRA and CDR2 YSYEKL. V lost 2 bases and J lost 2; bases outside the gene matches: 8. The CDR3 consists of 20 residues.

Worth noting for this clone: The junction departs from germline at one end; a sequencing error may be responsible. This chain links TRBV7-7 with TRBJ2-1, with 10 bases fitting TRBD1. This CDR3 region has 15 residues. Germline CDR1 is SSHAT and CDR2 is FNYEAQ (reference sequence). The CDR3 loop reads CASSLDRGLGNEQFF. The CDR3 nucleotides are TGTGCTAGCAGCTTAGACAGGGGGCTAGGGAATGAGCAGTTCTTC.

The rearrangement uses TRBV14 and TRBJ2-3, with 8 bases matching TRBD2. CDR1 is SGHDN and CDR2 is FVKESK in the germline V gene. Unmatched junction bases numbered 10, after V lost 4 bases and J lost 7 bases. The length of the CDR3 is 15 residues. The CDR3 here is CASSPLAAAPHTQYF. The DNA of the CDR3 is TGTGCCAGCAGCCCACTAGCGGCAGCGCCCCATACGCAGTATTTT.

By proportion, this clone is medium-sized. V gene TRBV7-3 combines with J gene TRBJ2-1; D possibly corresponds to TRBD2 (6 bases). V lost 4 bases to trimming and J lost 6 bases, with 19 bases between them. CDR3 length equals 16 residues. Looked up from germline, CDR1 is SGHTA and CDR2 is FQGTGA. This chain's CDR3 is CASSSFPGLNPNEQFF. CDR3 DNA: TGTGCCAGCAGCTCTTTCCCGGGACTCAACCCCAATGAGCAGTTCTTC.

V and J are TRBV6-1 and TRBJ1-4; D is possibly TRBD1 (6 bases). Germline V gives CDR1 MNHNS, CDR2 SASEGT. Trimming took 6 bases from V and 1 from J, leaving 9 bases between them. The CDR3 totals 14 residues. The chain's CDR3 is CASRGDITNEKLFF. The CDR3 DNA sequence: TGTGCCAGCAGGGGGGACATAACTAATGAAAAACTGTTTTTT.

The chain combines TRBV4-1 with TRBJ2-7; TRBD1 matches 9 bases. CDR1 is MGHRA, CDR2 YSYEKL, per germline. With V trimmed by 4 bases and J by 2 bases, 9 bases remained unmatched. This CDR3 has 16 residues. The CDR3 region has the DNA TGCGCCAGCAGCCCTCAGGACAGGGGAACCCCCTACGAGCAGTACTTC. This sequence encodes CASSPQDRGTPYEQYF.

This clone occurred once. The chain has TRBV29-1 and TRBJ1-2; unclear D gene. Trimming shortened V by 0 bases and J by 5 bases, and 10 bases separated the two germline ends. This CDR3 has 13 residues. Germline values: CDR1 SQVTM, CDR2 ANQGSEA. CDR3 in DNA: TGCAGCGTTGAAGATCCCGGGAGGTATGGCTACACCTTC. It codes for CSVEDPGRYGYTF.

This clone was found once. The chain has TRBV5-1 and TRBJ2-3, with D possibly TRBD1 on 6 matching bases. CDR3 size: 15 residues. The germline gives CDR1 SGHRS, CDR2 YFSETQ. V dropped 2 bases and J dropped 0 bases, with 10 bases sitting between them. The CDR3 here is CASSLTRGSTDTQYF. The CDR3 DNA follows: TGCGCCAGCAGCTTAACTAGGGGGAGCACAGATACGCAGTATTTT.

In its sample, this clone was seen once. The V gene is TRBV6-1, the J gene TRBJ1-2; maybe TRBD1 (5 bases). Per germline, CDR1 MNHNS and CDR2 SASEGT. V lost 6 bases and J 2 bases, leaving 10 bases between the germline ends. The CDR3 runs to 13 residues. The CDR3 DNA sequence: TGTGCCAGCAGAGGGGCGATAAACTATGGCTACACCTTC. Encoded protein: CASRGAINYGYTF.

The gene calls are TRBV18 and TRBJ2-6; D unclear. This CDR3 spans 14 amino acids. CDR1 and CDR2 (germline): KGHSH, LQKENI. Trimming took 6 bases from V and 4 from J, leaving 10 bases between them. The CDR3 bases are TGTGCCAGCTCTCCTGTATTGGGGGCCAACGTCCTGACTTTC. Its translation is CASSPVLGANVLTF. The full variable domain, completed using reference TRBV18 and TRBJ2-6, is NAGVMQNPRHLVRRRGQEARLRCSPMKGHSHVYWYRQLPEEGLKFMVYLQKENIIDESGMPKERFSAEFPKEGPSILRIQQVVRGDSAAYFCASSPVLGANVLTFGAGSRLTVL.

This sequence joins TRBV6-6 and TRBJ2-7; a weak D match, TRBD2 (5 bases). CDR3 length: 14 residues. In germline, CDR1 is MNHNY, CDR2 SVGAGI (reference sequence). V was clipped by 7 bases and J by 3 bases, with 16 bases between them. The CDR3 nucleotides are TGTGCCAGCATCCAGACCGAAGGACTCTACGAGCAGTACTTC. This codes for CASIQTEGLYEQYF.

The J gene is TRBJ2-7, the V gene TRBV10-2, with 8 bases aligning to TRBD2. Germline V gene data show CDR1 as WSHSY and CDR2 as SAAADI. V gave up 4 bases and J gave up 1 base; unmatched junction bases: 6. CDR3 length equals 15 residues. CDR3 sequence: CASSVLLAESYEQYF. The CDR3 nucleotides read TGCGCCAGCAGTGTATTACTAGCGGAGTCCTACGAGCAGTACTTC.

This clone was seen just once. CDR3: CASSWLAGEQFF. CDR3 bases: TGTGCCAGCAGCTGGCTAGCGGGTGAGCAGTTCTTC. The chain carries TRBV7-2 and TRBJ2-1; TRBD2 matches at 8 bases. CDR1 SGHTA and CDR2 FQGNSA come from the germline V gene. The V segment lost 4 bases and the J segment 9 bases; nucleotides outside the gene matches: 2. CDR3 size: 12 residues.

The chain links TRBV30 to TRBJ2-1, with TRBD2 as a possible D gene (6 bases). This CDR3 spans 16 amino acids. Trimming shortened V by 3 bases and J by 0 bases, and 15 bases separated the two germline ends. Germline assignment: CDR1 GTSNPN and CDR2 SVGIG (reference sequence). The CDR3 DNA sequence: TGTGCCTGGAGCATGAAGCGGGCGGGCTCCTACAATGAGCAGTTCTTC. The encoded protein is CAWSMKRAGSYNEQFF. Combining the CDR3 with reference TRBV30 and TRBJ2-1 gives the whole variable domain SQTIHQWPATLVQPVGSPLSLECTVEGTSNPNLYWYRQAAGRGLQLLFYSVGIGQISSEVPQNLSASRPQDRQFILSSKKLLLSDSGFYLCAWSMKRAGSYNEQFFGPGTRLTVL.

This sequence joins TRBV28 and TRBJ1-3; no definite D call. The germline V and J ends were trimmed by 1 base and 5 bases, with 9 bases remaining between them. This CDR3 has 14 residues. CDR1 and CDR2 from the germline V gene are MDHEN and SYDVKM. The CDR3 sequence is CASSLFGSRNTIYF. CDR3 coding DNA: TGTGCCAGCAGTTTATTCGGGTCGAGAAACACCATATATTTT.